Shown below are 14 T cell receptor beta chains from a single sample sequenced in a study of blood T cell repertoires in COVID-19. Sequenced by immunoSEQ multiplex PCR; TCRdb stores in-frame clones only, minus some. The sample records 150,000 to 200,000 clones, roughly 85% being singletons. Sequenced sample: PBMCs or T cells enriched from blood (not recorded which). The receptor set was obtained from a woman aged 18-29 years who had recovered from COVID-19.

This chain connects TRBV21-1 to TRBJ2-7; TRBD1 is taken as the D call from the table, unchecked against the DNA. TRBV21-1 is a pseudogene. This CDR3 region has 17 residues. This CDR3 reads CASSKPSPGGWAYEQYF. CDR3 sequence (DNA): TGTGCCAGCAGCAAACCCAGCCCAGGGGGTTGGGCTTACGAGCAGTACTTC.

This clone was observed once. CDR3 in amino acids: CASSWLANEQFF. CDR3 nucleotides: TGTGCCAGCAGTTGGCTAGCAAATGAGCAGTTCTTC. The chain has TRBV2 and TRBJ2-1; possibly TRBD2 for D (5 bases). CDR1 is SNHLY and CDR2 is FYNNEI in the germline V gene. V lost 5 bases, J lost 7 bases, and 9 bases lay in between. The CDR3 totals 12 residues.

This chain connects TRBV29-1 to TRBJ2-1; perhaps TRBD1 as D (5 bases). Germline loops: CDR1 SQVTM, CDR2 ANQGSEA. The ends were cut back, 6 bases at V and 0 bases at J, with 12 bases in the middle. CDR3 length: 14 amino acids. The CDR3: CSVLGVSSYNEQFF. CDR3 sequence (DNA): TGCAGCGTCCTAGGGGTGAGCTCCTACAATGAGCAGTTCTTC.

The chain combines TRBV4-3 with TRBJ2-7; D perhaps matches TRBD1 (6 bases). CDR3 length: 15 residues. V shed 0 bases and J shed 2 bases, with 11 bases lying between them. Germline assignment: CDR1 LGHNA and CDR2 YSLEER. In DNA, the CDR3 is TGCGCCAGCAGCCAAGAACCAGGGGCGACCTACGAGCAGTACTTC. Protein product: CASSQEPGATYEQYF.

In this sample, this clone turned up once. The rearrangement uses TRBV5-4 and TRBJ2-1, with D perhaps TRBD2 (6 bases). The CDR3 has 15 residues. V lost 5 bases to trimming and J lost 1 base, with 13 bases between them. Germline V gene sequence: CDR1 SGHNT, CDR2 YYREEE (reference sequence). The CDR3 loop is CASSLATNSYNEQFF. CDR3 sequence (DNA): TGTGCCAGCAGTCTAGCGACGAATTCCTACAATGAGCAGTTCTTC.

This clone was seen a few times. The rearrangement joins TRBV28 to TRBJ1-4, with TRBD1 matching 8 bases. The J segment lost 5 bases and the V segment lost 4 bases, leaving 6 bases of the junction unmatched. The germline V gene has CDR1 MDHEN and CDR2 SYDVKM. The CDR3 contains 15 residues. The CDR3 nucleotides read TGTGCCAGCAGTTCCCACAGGGGGTGGAATGAAAAACTGTTTTTT. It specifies CASSSHRGWNEKLFF.

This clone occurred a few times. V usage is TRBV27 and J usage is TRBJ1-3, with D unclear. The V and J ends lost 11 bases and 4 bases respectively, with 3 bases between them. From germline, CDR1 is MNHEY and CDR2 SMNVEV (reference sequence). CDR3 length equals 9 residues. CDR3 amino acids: CAEGNTIYF. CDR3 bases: TGTGCCGAGGGAAACACCATATATTTT.

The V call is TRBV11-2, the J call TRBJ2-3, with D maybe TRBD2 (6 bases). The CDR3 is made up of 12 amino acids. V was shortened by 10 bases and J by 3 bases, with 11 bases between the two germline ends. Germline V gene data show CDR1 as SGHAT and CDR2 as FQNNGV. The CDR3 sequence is CATGSGTDTQYF. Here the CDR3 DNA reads TGTGCCACCGGTAGCGGAACAGATACGCAGTATTTT.

CDR3 sequence (DNA): TGTGCCAGCAGTTTAGCGGGAGGGTTAATAGATACGCAGTATTTT. Translating it yields CASSLAGGLIDTQYF. The rearrangement uses TRBV6-5 and TRBJ2-3; 11 bases match TRBD2. Germline V lookup: CDR1 MNHEY, CDR2 SVGAGI. The CDR3 runs 15 residues. The V gene end was trimmed by 4 bases and the J gene end by 5 bases; junction bases not matched to a gene: 5.

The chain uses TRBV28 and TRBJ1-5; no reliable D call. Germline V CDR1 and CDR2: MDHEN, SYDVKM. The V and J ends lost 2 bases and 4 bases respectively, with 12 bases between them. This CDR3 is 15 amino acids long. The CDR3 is CASSLREELNQPQHF. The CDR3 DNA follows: TGTGCCAGCAGTTTAAGAGAGGAGCTGAATCAGCCCCAGCATTTT.

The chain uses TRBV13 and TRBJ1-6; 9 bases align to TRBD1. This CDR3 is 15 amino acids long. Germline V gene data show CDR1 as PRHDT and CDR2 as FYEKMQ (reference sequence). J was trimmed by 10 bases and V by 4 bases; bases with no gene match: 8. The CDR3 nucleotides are TGTGCCAGCAGCTGGGCCGGGACAGGGAGATCACCCCTCCACTTT. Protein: CASSWAGTGRSPLHF.

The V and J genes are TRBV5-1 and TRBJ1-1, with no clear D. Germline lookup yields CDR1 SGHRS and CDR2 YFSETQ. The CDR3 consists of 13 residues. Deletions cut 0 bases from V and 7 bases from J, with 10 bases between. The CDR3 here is CASSLVREDEAFF. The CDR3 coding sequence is TGCGCCAGCAGCTTGGTTAGGGAGGATGAAGCTTTCTTT.

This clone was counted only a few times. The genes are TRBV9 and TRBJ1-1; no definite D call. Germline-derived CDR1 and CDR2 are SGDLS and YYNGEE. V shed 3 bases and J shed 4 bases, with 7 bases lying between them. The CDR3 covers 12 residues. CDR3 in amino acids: CASSGTSTEAFF. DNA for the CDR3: TGTGCCAGCAGCGGAACAAGCACTGAAGCTTTCTTT.

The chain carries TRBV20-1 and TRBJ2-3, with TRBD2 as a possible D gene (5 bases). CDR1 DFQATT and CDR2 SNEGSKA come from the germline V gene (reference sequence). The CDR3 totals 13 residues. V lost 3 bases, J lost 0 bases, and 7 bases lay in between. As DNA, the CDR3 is TGCAGTGCTAGTTCGGGGAGCACAGATACGCAGTATTTT. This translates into CSASSGSTDTQYF.